This is a list of T cell receptor beta chains from one sample in a study of blood T cells in healthy people across ages. TCRdb re-derived calls from the 5' RACE reads in MiXCR, one entry per CDR3 protein. Among 1.2 million to 1.5 million distinct CDR3 sequences listed, about 43% were seen once. The material sequenced was blood. Source of these receptors: a young woman in good health. CDR3s include the opening cysteine and the closing phenylalanine or tryptophan. Each record gives: D gene, clone size, V gene, J gene, CDR3 DNA, CDR3 protein. D genes are given only for firm matches. Only part of the rows carry a size: once, few, many, or a class if the clone is expanded.

NA	NA	TRBV27	TRBJ1-2	TGTGCCAGCAGTTTAGTCTCGGGGCGGGCTAACTATGGCTACACCTTC	CASSLVSGRANYGYTF
TRBD1	NA	TRBV28	TRBJ2-5	TGTGCCAGCAGACCCCTTGACAGGGGGGGAGAGACCCAGTACTTC	CASRPLDRGGETQYF
TRBD1	once	TRBV3-1	TRBJ2-3	TGTGCCAGCAGCCACGAGACAGGGGGCACAGATACGCAGTATTTT	CASSHETGGTDTQYF
NA	NA	TRBV28	TRBJ2-7	TGTGCCAGCAGTTTTGCTCCGGTAGGGTCCTACGAGCAGTACTTC	CASSFAPVGSYEQYF
NA	NA	TRBV4-2	TRBJ2-3	TGTGCCAGCAGCCAAGACCACGGGAGTGCAGATACGCAGTATTTT	CASSQDHGSADTQYF
NA	NA	TRBV3-1	TRBJ2-7	TGTGCCAGCAGCCAAGGGTTGCAGGGGCGCTCCTACGAGCAGTACTTC	CASSQGLQGRSYEQYF
TRBD2	few	TRBV5-1	TRBJ2-4	TGCGCCAGCAGCACGTCCGGGACTAGCGAGGGAAACATTCAGTACTTC	CASSTSGTSEGNIQYF
NA	NA	TRBV7-9	TRBJ2-7	TGTGCCAGCAGCTTGGGACACATATCCTACGAGCAGTACTTC	CASSLGHISYEQYF
NA	few	TRBV14	TRBJ1-4	TGTGCCAGCAGCCGCGTTCAGGCGCTGGGAGAAAAACTGTTTTTT	CASSRVQALGEKLFF
TRBD1	NA	TRBV5-1	TRBJ1-2	TGCGCCAGCAGCTCTAGTACAGGGGAATATGGCTACACCTTC	CASSSSTGEYGYTF
NA	NA	TRBV20-1	TRBJ2-1	TGCAGTGCCTCGAAAACGTTAATGGCCTATGAGCAGTTCTTC	CSASKTLMAYEQFF
NA	NA	TRBV5-1	TRBJ1-1	TGCGCCAGCAGCATACAGGTTCTTGGGACTGAAGCTTTCTTT	CASSIQVLGTEAFF
NA	NA	TRBV20-1	TRBJ2-2	TGCAGTGCTAGAGATCGCGGGGCCCCCGGGGAGCTGTTTTTT	CSARDRGAPGELFF
TRBD2	NA	TRBV10-3	TRBJ2-7	TGTGCCATCAGTGATTCGGTCGGACTAGCCTACGAGCAGTACTTC	CAISDSVGLAYEQYF
NA	NA	TRBV27	TRBJ2-3	TGTGCCAGCAGTCCGAGGACGGAATACACAGATACGCAGTATTTT	CASSPRTEYTDTQYF
NA	few	TRBV10-3	TRBJ1-4	TGTGCCATCAGTGAGTCGGGCCCTATAAGGGGAACTAATGAAAAACTGTTTTTT	CAISESGPIRGTNEKLFF
TRBD1	NA	TRBV5-1	TRBJ2-3	TGCGCCAGCAGCCCGAGGACAGGGTATGATGGCACAGATACGCAGTATTTT	CASSPRTGYDGTDTQYF
TRBD2	NA	TRBV4-1	TRBJ2-5	TGCGCCAGCAGCCAATGGAGCGGGATACCCTCCCAAGAGACCCAGTACTTC	CASSQWSGIPSQETQYF
NA	few	TRBV7-6	TRBJ1-1	TGTGCCAGCAGCGGGGCAGGCGGGAACACTGAAGCTTTCTTT	CASSGAGGNTEAFF
TRBD1	few	TRBV25-1	TRBJ2-4	TGTGCCAGCAGCAGGATAACAGGGGAAAAAAACATTCAGTACTTC	CASSRITGEKNIQYF
NA	NA	TRBV20-1	TRBJ1-5	TGCAGTGCTCCTTTGGCCGCGGGTGGTCAGCCCCAGCATTTT	CSAPLAAGGQPQHF
TRBD1	NA	TRBV5-5	TRBJ1-6	TGTGCCAGCAGCTTGCCCGGACAGGGGGCACGCTCACCCCTCCACTTT	CASSLPGQGARSPLHF
TRBD2	NA	TRBV20-1	TRBJ2-3	TGCAGTTTCTTTACAGCGGGAGCAACAGATACGCAGTATTTT	CSFFTAGATDTQYF
NA	NA	TRBV9	TRBJ2-3	TGTGCCAGCAGCGTAGGGCCCCCGGGAGATACGCAGTATTTT	CASSVGPPGDTQYF
NA	NA	TRBV5-1	TRBJ2-1	TGCGCCAGCAGCGGAGGGTCGTACAGAACCTACTCCTACAATGAGCAGTTCTTC	CASSGGSYRTYSYNEQFF
TRBD2	NA	TRBV4-1	TRBJ2-3	TGCGCCAGCAGCCAACTAGCGGGAGGGCCGAATACGCAGTATTTT	CASSQLAGGPNTQYF
TRBD1	many	TRBV29-1	TRBJ2-3	TGCAGCGTCCGAGCGACAGGGACAGATACGCAGTATTTT	CSVRATGTDTQYF
NA	few	TRBV27	TRBJ2-3	TGTGCCAGCAGTTCCCACGGGGCAGATACGCAGTATTTT	CASSSHGADTQYF